A selection of T cell receptor beta chains follows, all from one sample in a study of graft-versus-host responses after intestinal transplantation. Data came from immunoSEQ multiplex PCR; TCRdb stores just in-frame clones and leaves some out. The sample contains about 23,000 clones, around two fifths of which appear only once. Sample: alloreactive CD8+ T cells from a mixed lymphocyte reaction culture, taken before transplantation. These receptors all come from a human patient who was an organ donor for intestinal transplantation. CDR3s include the opening cysteine and the closing phenylalanine or tryptophan. Fields, in order: clone size, D gene, V gene, J gene, CDR3 DNA, CDR3 protein. D genes are given only for firm matches. A row's size may be missing; if present it is once, few, many or a size class.

clone size: few
D gene: -
V gene: TRBV12-5
J gene: TRBJ1-1
CDR3 DNA: TGTGCTAGTGGTTTATTAGGGTCGGCTGAAGCTTTCTTT
CDR3 protein: CASGLLGSAEAFF

clone size: -
D gene: -
V gene: TRBV5-1
J gene: TRBJ2-3
CDR3 DNA: TGCGCCAGCAGCTTGGTGGGATTGACAGGCCGCACAGATACGCAGTATTTT
CDR3 protein: CASSLVGLTGRTDTQYF

clone size: -
D gene: -
V gene: TRBV5-1
J gene: TRBJ2-1
CDR3 DNA: TGCGCCAGCAGCTTGGAGGAGCCGCTCTACAATGAGCAGTTCTTC
CDR3 protein: CASSLEEPLYNEQFF

clone size: few
D gene: -
V gene: TRBV6-8
J gene: TRBJ1-2
CDR3 DNA: TGTGCCAGCCGAGAAAATAACTATGGCTACACCTTC
CDR3 protein: CASRENNYGYTF

clone size: once
D gene: -
V gene: TRBV27
J gene: TRBJ2-7
CDR3 DNA: TGTGCCAGCAGTTTATCGCACCGACTCGGACAGTCCCAGTCCGAGCAGTACTTC
CDR3 protein: CASSLSHRLGQSQSEQYF

clone size: -
D gene: -
V gene: TRBV6-5
J gene: TRBJ2-7
CDR3 DNA: TGTGCCAGCAGTTACTCGTCAGGCTCCTACGAGCAGTACTTC
CDR3 protein: CASSYSSGSYEQYF

clone size: -
D gene: -
V gene: TRBV6-1
J gene: TRBJ1-4
CDR3 DNA: TGTGCCAGCACCTTCGGACTGTCGGGAAAACTGTTTTTT
CDR3 protein: CASTFGLSGKLFF

clone size: few
D gene: TRBD2
V gene: TRBV2
J gene: TRBJ2-3
CDR3 DNA: TGTGCCAGCTCACGCCTACTAGCGAATGCAGATACGCAGTATTTT
CDR3 protein: CASSRLLANADTQYF

clone size: -
D gene: -
V gene: TRBV6-5
J gene: TRBJ2-3
CDR3 DNA: TGTGCCAGCAGTTACGGCAGGGCAGATACGCAGTATTTT
CDR3 protein: CASSYGRADTQYF

clone size: -
D gene: -
V gene: TRBV9
J gene: TRBJ1-3
CDR3 DNA: TGTGCCAGCAGCGTGACGGGAGGCTCTGGAAACACCATATATTTT
CDR3 protein: CASSVTGGSGNTIYF

clone size: -
D gene: -
V gene: TRBV11-2
J gene: TRBJ2-7
CDR3 DNA: TGTGCCAGCGGGTCCTTTCTGGGCTCCTACGAGCAGTACTTC
CDR3 protein: CASGSFLGSYEQYF

clone size: -
D gene: -
V gene: TRBV19
J gene: TRBJ1-1
CDR3 DNA: TGTGCCAGTAGCATCGGGGGTTGGACTGAAGCTTTCTTT
CDR3 protein: CASSIGGWTEAFF

clone size: -
D gene: -
V gene: TRBV7-9
J gene: TRBJ2-7
CDR3 DNA: TGTGCCAGCAGCCATGTCACTTCCGAGCAGTACTTC
CDR3 protein: CASSHVTSEQYF